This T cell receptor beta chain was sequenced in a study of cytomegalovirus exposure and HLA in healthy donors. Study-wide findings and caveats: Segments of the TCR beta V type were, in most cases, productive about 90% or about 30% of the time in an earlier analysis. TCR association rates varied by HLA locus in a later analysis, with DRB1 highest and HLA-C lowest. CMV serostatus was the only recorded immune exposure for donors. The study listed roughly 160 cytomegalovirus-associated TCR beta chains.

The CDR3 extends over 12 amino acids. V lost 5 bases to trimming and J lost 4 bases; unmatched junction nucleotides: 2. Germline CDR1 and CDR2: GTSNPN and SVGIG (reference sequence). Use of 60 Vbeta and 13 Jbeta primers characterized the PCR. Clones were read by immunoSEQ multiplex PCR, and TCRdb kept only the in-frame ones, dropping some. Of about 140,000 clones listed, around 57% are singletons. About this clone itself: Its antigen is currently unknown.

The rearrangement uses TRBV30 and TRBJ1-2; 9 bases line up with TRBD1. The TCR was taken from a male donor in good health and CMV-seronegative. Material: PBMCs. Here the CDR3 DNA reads TGTGCCTGGGGGACAGGGACCTATGGCTACACCTTC. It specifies CAWGTGTYGYTF.